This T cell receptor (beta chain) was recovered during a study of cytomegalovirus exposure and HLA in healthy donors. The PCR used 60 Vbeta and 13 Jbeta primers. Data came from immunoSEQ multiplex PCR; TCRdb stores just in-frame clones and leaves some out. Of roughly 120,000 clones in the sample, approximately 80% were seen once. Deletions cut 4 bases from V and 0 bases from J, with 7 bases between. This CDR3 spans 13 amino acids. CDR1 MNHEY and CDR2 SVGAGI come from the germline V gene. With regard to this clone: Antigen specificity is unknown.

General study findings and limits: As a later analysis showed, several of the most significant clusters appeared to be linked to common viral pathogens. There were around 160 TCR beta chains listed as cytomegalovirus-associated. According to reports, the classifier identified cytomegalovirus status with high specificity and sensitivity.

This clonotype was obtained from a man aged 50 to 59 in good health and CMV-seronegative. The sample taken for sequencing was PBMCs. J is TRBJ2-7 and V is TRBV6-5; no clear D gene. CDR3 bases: TGTGCCAGCAGTTTGGGCACCTCCTACGAGCAGTACTTC. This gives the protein CASSLGTSYEQYF.